This T cell receptor (beta chain) was profiled in a study of molecular identifiers for immune sequencing clone quantification. MiXCR, applied by TCRdb to the PCR reads, yields one record per CDR3 protein. The repertoire consists of some 650,000 distinct CDR3 sequences, with 15% to 20% occurring once and the leading ten covering approximately 0.9%. The germline CDR1 and CDR2 sequences are SGDLS and YYNGEE. V lost 0 bases to trimming and J lost 0 bases; unmatched junction nucleotides: 6. CDR3 size: 17 residues. This clonotype was observed at least ten times. The chain joins TRBV9 to TRBJ1-3, with TRBD1 matching over 7 bases. The clonotype was recovered from a human donor in good health. Some libraries in this study had Jurkat cell RNA spiked in. Sequencing was performed on naive CD8+ T cells from blood, with Jurkat cell RNA spiked in. Subset defined: FACS-sorted CD8+CD4-CCR7+CD45RA+ naive T cells. In DNA, the CDR3 is TGTGCCAGCAGCGTAGAAGACAGGGAGGGCTCTGGAAACACCATATATTTT. This encodes CASSVEDREGSGNTIYF.